The following is a T cell receptor beta chain sequence with its context. These data come from a study of shared clonotypes between healthy human individuals. Study at large: Researchers assigned three CD4 naive, three CD4 memory, two CD8 naive and one CD8 memory plate to each donor.

In the authors' methods: Filtering differed for immunoSEQ, which gave only junction sequences without quality scores. Sequencing was performed with immunoSEQ multiplex PCR; in TCRdb, only in-frame clones are kept and a portion is missing. The V and J calls and the clone size are those of that table, but D and trimming were determined from the DNA. The table shows around 700,000 clones, with 92% occurring only once. Germline lookup yields CDR1 SEHNR and CDR2 FQNEAQ (reference sequence). The CDR3 spans 14 residues. With 3 bases removed from V and 5 bases from J, the gap between germline ends came to 13 bases. CD45RO-negative CD8 cells positively selected for CCR7 made up the naive population, which excluded terminally differentiated effector memory CD45RA+ cells.

The rearrangement uses TRBV7-9 and TRBJ2-5; TRBD1 or TRBD2 may be the D gene (5 bases each). The clonotype originates from a young man in good health. What was sequenced was naive CD8+ T cells sorted from blood. The CDR3 coding sequence is TGTGCCAGCAGCTTCAAGGGGAGAGAGGAGACCCAGTACTTC. Its protein is CASSFKGREETQYF.